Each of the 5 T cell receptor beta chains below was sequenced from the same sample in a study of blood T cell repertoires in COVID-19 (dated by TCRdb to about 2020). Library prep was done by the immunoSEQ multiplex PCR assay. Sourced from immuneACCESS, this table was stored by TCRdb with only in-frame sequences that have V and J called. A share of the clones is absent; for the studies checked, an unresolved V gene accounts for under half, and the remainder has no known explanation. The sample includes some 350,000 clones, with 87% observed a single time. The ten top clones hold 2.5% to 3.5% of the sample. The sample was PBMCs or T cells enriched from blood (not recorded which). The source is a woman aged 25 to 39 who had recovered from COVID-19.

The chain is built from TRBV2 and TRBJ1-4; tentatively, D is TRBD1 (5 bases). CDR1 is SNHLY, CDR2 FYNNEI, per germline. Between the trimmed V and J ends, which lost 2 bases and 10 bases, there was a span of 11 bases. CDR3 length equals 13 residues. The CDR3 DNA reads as TGTGCCAGCAGTGAAAGGGGCGGGGGAAAACTGTTTTTT. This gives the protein CASSERGGGKLFF. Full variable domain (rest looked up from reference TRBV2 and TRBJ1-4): EPEVTQTPSHQVTQMGQEVILRCVPISNHLYFYWYRQILGQKVEFLVSFYNNEISEKSEIFDDQFSVERPDGSNFTLKIRSTKLEDSAMYFCASSERGGGKLFFGSGTQLSVL.

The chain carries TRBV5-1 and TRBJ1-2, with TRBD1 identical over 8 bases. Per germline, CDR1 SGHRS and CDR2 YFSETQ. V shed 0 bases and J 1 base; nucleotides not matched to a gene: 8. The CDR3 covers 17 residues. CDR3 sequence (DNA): TGCGCCAGCAGCTTGGAGGCAGGGGGCAATCTTAACTATGGCTACACCTTC. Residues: CASSLEAGGNLNYGYTF.

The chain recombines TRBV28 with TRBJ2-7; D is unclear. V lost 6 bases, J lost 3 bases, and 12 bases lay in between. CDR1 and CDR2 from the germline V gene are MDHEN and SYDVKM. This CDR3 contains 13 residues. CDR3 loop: CASSLTILYEQYF. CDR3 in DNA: TGTGCCAGCAGCCTGACAATCCTCTACGAGCAGTACTTC. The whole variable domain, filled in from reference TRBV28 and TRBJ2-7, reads DVKVTQSSRYLVKRTGEKVFLECVQDMDHENMFWYRQDPGLGLRLIYFSYDVKMKEKGDIPEGYSVSREKKERFSLILESASTNQTSMYLCASSLTILYEQYFGPGTRLTVT.

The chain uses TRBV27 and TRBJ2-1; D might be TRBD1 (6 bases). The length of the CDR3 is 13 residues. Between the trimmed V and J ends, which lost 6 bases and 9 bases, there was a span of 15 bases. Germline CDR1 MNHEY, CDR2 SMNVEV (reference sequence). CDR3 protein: CASSSITGSEQFF. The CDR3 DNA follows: TGTGCCAGCAGCTCCATTACAGGGTCTGAGCAGTTCTTC.

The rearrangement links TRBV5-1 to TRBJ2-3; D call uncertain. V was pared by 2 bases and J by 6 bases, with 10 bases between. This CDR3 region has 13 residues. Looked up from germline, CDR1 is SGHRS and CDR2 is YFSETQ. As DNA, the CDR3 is TGCGCCAGCAGCTTTACTCCCACCGATACGCAGTATTTT. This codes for CASSFTPTDTQYF. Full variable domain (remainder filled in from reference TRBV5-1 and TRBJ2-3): KAGVTQTPRYLIKTRGQQVTLSCSPISGHRSVSWYQQTPGQGLQFLFEYFSETQRNKGNFPGRFSGRQFSNSRSEMNVSTLELGDSALYLCASSFTPTDTQYFGPGTRLTVL.